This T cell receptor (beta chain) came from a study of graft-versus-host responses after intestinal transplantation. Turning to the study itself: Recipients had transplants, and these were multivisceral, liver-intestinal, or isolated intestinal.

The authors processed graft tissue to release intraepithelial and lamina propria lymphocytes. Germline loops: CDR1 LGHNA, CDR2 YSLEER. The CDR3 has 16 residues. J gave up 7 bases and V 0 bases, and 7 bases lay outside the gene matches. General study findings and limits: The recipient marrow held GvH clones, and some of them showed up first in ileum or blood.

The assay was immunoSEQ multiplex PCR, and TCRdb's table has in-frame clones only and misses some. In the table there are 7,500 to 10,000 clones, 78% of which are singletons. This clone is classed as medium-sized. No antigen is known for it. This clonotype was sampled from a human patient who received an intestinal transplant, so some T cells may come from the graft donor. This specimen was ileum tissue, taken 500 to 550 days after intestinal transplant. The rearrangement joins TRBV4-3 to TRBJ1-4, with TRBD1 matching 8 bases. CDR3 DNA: TGCGCCAGCAGCCAAGATGCCCAGGGGGCGAGTGAAAAACTGTTTTTT. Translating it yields CASSQDAQGASEKLFF.